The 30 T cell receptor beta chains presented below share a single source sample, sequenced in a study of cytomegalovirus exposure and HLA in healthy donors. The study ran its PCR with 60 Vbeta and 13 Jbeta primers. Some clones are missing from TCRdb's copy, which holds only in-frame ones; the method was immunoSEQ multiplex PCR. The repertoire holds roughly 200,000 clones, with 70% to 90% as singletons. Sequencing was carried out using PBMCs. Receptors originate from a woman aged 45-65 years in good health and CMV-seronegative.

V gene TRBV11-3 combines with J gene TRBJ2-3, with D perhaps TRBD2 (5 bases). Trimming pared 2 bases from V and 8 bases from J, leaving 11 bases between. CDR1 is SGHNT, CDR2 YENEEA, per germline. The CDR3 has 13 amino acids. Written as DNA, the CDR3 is TGTGCCAGCAGCTTAAAGGGTGCGGGTACGCAGTATTTT. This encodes CASSLKGAGTQYF. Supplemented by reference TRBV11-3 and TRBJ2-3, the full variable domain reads EAGVVQSPRYKIIEKKQPVAFWCNPISGHNTLYWYLQNLGQGPELLIRYENEEAVDDSQLPKDRFSAERLKGVDSTLKIQPAELGDSAVYLCASSLKGAGTQYFGPGTRLTVL.

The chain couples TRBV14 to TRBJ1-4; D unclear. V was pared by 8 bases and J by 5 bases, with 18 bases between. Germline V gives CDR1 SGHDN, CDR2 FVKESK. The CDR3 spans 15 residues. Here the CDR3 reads CASQPDSSWNEKLFF. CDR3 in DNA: TGTGCCAGCCAACCCGACTCCTCGTGGAATGAAAAACTGTTTTTT.

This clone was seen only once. CDR3 DNA sequence: TGCGCCAGCAGTGAGTCGCCCCGACAGCTAGCCAAAAACATTCAGTACTTC. The encoded protein is CASSESPRQLAKNIQYF. The J gene is TRBJ2-4, the V gene TRBV10-1; D is perhaps TRBD1 (5 bases). The CDR3 length is 17 residues. CDR1 WNHNN and CDR2 SYGVQD come from the germline V gene (reference sequence). V dropped 0 bases and J dropped 0 bases, with 12 bases sitting between them.

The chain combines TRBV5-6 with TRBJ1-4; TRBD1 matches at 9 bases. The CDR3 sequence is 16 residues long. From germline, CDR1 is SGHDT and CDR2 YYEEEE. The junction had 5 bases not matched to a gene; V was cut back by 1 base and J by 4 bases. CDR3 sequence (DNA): TGTGCCAGCAGCTTGACAGGGGGCATCGATAATGAAAAACTGTTTTTT. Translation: CASSLTGGIDNEKLFF.

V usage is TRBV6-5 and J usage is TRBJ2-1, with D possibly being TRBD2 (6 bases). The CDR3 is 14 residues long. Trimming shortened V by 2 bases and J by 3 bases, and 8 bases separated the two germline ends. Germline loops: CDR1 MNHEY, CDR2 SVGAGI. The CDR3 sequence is CASSYGTDYNEQFF. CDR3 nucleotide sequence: TGTGCCAGCAGTTACGGGACTGACTACAATGAGCAGTTCTTC.

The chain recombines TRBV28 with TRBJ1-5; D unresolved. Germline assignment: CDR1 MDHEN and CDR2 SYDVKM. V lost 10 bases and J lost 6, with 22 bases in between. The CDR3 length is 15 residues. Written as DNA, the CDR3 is TGTGCCATTCGTGATTTCGGGAGTGTGGGTCAGCCCCAGCATTTT. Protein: CAIRDFGSVGQPQHF.

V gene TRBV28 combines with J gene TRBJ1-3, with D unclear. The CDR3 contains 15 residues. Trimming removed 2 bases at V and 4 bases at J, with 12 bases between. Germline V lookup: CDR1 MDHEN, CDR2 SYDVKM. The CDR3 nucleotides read TGTGCCAGCAGTTTAATTCGGGGAGCCGGAAACACCATATATTTT. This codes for CASSLIRGAGNTIYF.

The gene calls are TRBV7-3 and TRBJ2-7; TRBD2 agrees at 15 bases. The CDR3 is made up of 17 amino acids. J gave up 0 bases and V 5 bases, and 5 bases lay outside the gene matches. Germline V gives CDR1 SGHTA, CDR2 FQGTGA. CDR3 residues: CASSPGTSGRSSYEQYF. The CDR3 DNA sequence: TGTGCCAGCAGCCCGGGGACTAGCGGGAGGTCCTCCTACGAGCAGTACTTC.

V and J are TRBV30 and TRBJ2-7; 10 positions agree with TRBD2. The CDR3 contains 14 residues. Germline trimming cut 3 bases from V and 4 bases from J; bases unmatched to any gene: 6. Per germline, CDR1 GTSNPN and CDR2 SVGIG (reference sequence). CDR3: CAWSPLAGEYEQYF. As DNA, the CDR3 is TGTGCCTGGAGCCCGCTAGCGGGAGAATACGAGCAGTACTTC. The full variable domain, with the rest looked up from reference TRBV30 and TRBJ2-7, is SQTIHQWPATLVQPVGSPLSLECTVEGTSNPNLYWYRQAAGRGLQLLFYSVGIGQISSEVPQNLSASRPQDRQFILSSKKLLLSDSGFYLCAWSPLAGEYEQYFGPGTRLTVT.

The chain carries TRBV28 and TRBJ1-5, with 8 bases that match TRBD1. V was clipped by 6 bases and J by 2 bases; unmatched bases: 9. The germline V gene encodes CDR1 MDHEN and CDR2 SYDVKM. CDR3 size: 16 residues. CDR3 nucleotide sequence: TGTGCCAGCAGGGCAGGGGGCCGGGGGGGCAATCAGCCCCAGCATTTT. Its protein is CASRAGGRGGNQPQHF.

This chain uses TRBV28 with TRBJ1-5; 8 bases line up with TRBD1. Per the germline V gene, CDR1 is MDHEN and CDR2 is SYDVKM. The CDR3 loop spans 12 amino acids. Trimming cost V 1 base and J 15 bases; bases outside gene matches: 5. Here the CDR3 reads CASSLLQGVGHF. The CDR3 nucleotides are TGTGCCAGCAGTTTATTACAGGGGGTGGGGCATTTT.

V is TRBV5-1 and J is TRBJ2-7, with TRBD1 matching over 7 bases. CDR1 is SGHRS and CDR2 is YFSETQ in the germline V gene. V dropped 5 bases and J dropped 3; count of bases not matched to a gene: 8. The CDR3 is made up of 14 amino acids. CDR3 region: CASRGDSPFYEQYF. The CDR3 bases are TGCGCCAGCAGAGGGGACAGTCCTTTCTACGAGCAGTACTTC.

For the CDR3, the DNA is TGTGCCAGCAGCAACAGGATCTCCTACGAGCAGTACTTC. Its protein product is CASSNRISYEQYF. This chain uses TRBV7-8 with TRBJ2-7; D is perhaps TRBD1 (5 bases). Trimming removed 5 bases from V and 0 bases from J, with 8 bases in between. The CDR3 consists of 13 residues. Germline values: CDR1 SGHVS, CDR2 FQNEAQ.

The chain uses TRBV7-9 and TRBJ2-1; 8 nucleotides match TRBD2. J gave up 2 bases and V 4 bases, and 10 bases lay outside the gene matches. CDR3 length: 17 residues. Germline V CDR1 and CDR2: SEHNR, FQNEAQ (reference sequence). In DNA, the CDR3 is TGTGCCAGCAGCTCCTCAGGTCGGGGGGGGACCTACAATGAGCAGTTCTTC. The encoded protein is CASSSSGRGGTYNEQFF.

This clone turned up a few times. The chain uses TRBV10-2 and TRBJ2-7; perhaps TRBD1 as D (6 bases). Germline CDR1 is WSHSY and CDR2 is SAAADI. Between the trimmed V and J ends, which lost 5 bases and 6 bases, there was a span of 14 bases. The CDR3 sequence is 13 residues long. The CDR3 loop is CASSRDTYSEQYF. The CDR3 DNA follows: TGCGCCAGCAGTCGGGACACCTACTCCGAGCAGTACTTC.

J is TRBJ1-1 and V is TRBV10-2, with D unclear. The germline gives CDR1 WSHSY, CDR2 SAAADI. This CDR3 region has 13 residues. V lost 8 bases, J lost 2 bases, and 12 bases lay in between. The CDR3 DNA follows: TGCGCCAGCCCCCCCGCCAGTAACACTGAAGCTTTCTTT. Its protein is CASPPASNTEAFF.

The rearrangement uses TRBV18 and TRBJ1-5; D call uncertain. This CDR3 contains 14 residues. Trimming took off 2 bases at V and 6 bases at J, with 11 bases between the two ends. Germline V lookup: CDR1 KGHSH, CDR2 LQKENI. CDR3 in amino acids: CASSPGGGRQPQHF. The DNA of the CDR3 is TGTGCCAGCTCACCAGGCGGCGGGCGTCAGCCCCAGCATTTT.

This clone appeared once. The chain's CDR3 is CASSVDRSNYGYTF. The CDR3 DNA is TGTGCCAGCAGCGTGGACAGATCTAACTATGGCTACACCTTC. The chain uses TRBV27 and TRBJ1-2, with D perhaps TRBD1 (6 bases). CDR1 and CDR2 from the germline V gene are MNHEY and SMNVEV (reference sequence). The length of the CDR3 is 14 residues. Between the trimmed V and J ends, which lost 6 bases and 0 bases, there was a span of 11 bases.

CDR3 nucleotide sequence: TGTGCCAGCAGCTTAGATTATGGCGGGAGATTGGGAGATACGCAGTATTTT. It codes for CASSLDYGGRLGDTQYF. The rearrangement joins TRBV7-2 to TRBJ2-3; 7 bases align to TRBD2. The CDR3 is made up of 17 amino acids. Germline V gene data show CDR1 as SGHTA and CDR2 as FQGNSA. The V and J ends lost 1 base and 5 bases, in that order; junction bases with no gene match: 12.

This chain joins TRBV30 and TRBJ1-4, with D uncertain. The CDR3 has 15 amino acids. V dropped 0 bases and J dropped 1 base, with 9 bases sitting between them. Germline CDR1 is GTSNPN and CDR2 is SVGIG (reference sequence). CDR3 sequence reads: CAWSVMRLTNEKLFF. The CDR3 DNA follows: TGTGCCTGGAGTGTAATGAGGCTAACTAATGAAAAACTGTTTTTT.

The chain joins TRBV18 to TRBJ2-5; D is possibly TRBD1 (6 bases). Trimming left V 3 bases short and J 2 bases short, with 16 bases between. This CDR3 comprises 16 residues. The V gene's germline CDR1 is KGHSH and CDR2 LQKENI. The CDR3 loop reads CASSPSRLGAQETQYF. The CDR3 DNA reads TGTGCCAGCTCACCTTCTCGATTGGGGGCTCAAGAGACCCAGTACTTC.

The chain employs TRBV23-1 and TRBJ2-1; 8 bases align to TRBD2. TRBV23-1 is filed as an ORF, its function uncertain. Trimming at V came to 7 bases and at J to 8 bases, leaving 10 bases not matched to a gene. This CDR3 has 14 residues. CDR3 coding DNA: TGCGCCAGCAACGGTGGACTAGCCGTCGATGAGCAGTTCTTC. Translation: CASNGGLAVDEQFF.

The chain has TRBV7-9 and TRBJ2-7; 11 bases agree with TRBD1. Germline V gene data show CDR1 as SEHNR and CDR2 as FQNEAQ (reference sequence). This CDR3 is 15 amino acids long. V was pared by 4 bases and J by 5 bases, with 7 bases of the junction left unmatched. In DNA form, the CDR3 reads TGTGCCAGCAGCTCCTTAGGGACAGGGGGAAACGAGCAGTACTTC. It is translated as CASSSLGTGGNEQYF.

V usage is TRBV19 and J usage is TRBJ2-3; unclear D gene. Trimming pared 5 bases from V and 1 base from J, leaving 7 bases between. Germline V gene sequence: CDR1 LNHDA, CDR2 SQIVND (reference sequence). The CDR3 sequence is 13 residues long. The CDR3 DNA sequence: TGTGCCAGTAGTCGCCCAGGCACAGATACGCAGTATTTT. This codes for CASSRPGTDTQYF. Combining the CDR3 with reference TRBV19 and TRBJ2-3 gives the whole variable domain DGGITQSPKYLFRKEGQNVTLSCEQNLNHDAMYWYRQDPGQGLRLIYYSQIVNDFQKGDIAEGYSVSREKKESFPLTVTSAQKNPTAFYLCASSRPGTDTQYFGPGTRLTVL.

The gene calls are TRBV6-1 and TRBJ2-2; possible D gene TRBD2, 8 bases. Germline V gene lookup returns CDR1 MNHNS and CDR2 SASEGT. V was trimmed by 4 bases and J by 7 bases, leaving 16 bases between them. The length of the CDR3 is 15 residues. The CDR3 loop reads CASSVGTAGDGELFF. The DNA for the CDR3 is TGTGCCAGCAGTGTCGGGACAGCGGGGGACGGGGAGCTGTTTTTT.

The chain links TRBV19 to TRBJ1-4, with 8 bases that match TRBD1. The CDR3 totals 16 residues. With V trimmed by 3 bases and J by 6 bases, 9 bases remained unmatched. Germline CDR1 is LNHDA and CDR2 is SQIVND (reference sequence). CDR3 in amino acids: CASSIRDPGQDEKLFF. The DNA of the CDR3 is TGTGCCAGTAGTATCCGAGATCCGGGACAGGATGAAAAACTGTTTTTT.

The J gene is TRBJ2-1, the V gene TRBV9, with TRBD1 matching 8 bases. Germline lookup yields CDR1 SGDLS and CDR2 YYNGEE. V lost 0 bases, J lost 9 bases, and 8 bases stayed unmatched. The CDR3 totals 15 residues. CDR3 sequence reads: CASSVEGTGSFEQFF. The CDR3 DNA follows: TGTGCCAGCAGCGTAGAAGGGACAGGATCTTTTGAGCAGTTCTTC.

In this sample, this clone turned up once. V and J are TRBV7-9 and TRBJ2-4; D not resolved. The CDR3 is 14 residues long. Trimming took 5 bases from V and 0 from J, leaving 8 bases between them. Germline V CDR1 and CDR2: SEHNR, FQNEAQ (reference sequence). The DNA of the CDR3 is TGTGCCAGCAGCATAGAGCTAGCCAAAAACATTCAGTACTTC. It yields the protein CASSIELAKNIQYF.

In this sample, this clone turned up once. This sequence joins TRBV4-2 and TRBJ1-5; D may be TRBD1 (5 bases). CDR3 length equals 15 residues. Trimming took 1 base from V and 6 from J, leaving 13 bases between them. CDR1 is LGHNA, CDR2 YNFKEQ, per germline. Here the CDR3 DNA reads TGTGCCAGCAGCCAAGGTGGGGGGGTGGGTCAGCCCCAGCATTTT. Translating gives CASSQGGGVGQPQHF.

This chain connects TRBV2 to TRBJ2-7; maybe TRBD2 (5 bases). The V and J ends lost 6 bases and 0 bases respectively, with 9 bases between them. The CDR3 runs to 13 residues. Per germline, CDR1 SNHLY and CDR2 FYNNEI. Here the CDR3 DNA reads TGTGCCAGCAGCGAGGGATTCTCCTACGAGCAGTACTTC. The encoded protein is CASSEGFSYEQYF.